These T cell receptor beta chains were read from a single sample in a study of CD8 T cells in ankylosing spondylitis. TCRdb reprocessed the 5' RACE reads via MiXCR and lists one record per CDR3 protein. The table has some 120,000 distinct CDR3 sequences, around 15% seen once; the top ten hold approximately 3.1%. The sequenced material came from blood, either unsorted or a sorted T cell fraction (not recorded which). These receptors all stem from a female donor with ankylosing spondylitis or in good health (not recorded which). The CDR3 runs from the conserved cysteine through the conserved F or W. The D gene is left open where the match is weak. Clone size is shown for a subset of rows, as once, few, many or a class of expanded clone.

clone_size: few; v_call: TRBV10-3; d_call: TRBD2; j_call: TRBJ2-7; cdr3_aa: CAISPGLAGVSHEQYF; cdr3_nt: TGTGCCATCAGTCCAGGGCTAGCGGGAGTGAGTCACGAGCAGTACTTC
clone_size: many; v_call: TRBV20-1; d_call: TRBD2; j_call: TRBJ2-1; cdr3_aa: CSASKLAGDNEQFF; cdr3_nt: TGCAGTGCTAGTAAGCTAGCGGGAGACAATGAGCAGTTCTTC
clone_size: many; v_call: TRBV5-4; d_call: NA; j_call: TRBJ1-1; cdr3_aa: CASSGSDPGAEAFF; cdr3_nt: TGTGCCAGCAGCGGTAGCGACCCAGGGGCTGAAGCTTTCTTT
clone_size: many; v_call: TRBV12-3/TRBV12-4; d_call: NA; j_call: TRBJ2-2; cdr3_aa: CASSFIRGVNTGELFF; cdr3_nt: TGTGCCAGCAGTTTTATCCGGGGCGTAAACACCGGGGAGCTGTTTTTT
clone_size: many; v_call: TRBV7-2; d_call: NA; j_call: TRBJ1-6; cdr3_aa: CASTPSPGYNSPLHF; cdr3_nt: TGTGCCAGCACCCCTTCACCGGGTTACAATTCACCCCTCCACTTT
clone_size: NA; v_call: TRBV10-3; d_call: NA; j_call: TRBJ2-4; cdr3_aa: CAISGGGNIQYF; cdr3_nt: TGTGCCATCAGTGGGGGCGGGAACATTCAGTACTTC
clone_size: NA; v_call: TRBV20-1; d_call: TRBD1; j_call: TRBJ1-5; cdr3_aa: CSARRAGTGSQPQHF; cdr3_nt: TGCAGTGCTAGGCGAGCCGGGACAGGGAGCCAGCCCCAGCATTTT
clone_size: few; v_call: TRBV6-5; d_call: NA; j_call: TRBJ1-1; cdr3_aa: CASSYIGTDTEAFF; cdr3_nt: TGTGCCAGCAGTTACATCGGGACCGACACTGAAGCTTTCTTT
clone_size: many; v_call: TRBV6-5; d_call: NA; j_call: TRBJ1-5; cdr3_aa: CASSFNSNQPQHF; cdr3_nt: TGTGCCAGCAGTTTTAATAGCAATCAGCCCCAGCATTTT
clone_size: NA; v_call: TRBV18; d_call: NA; j_call: TRBJ1-1; cdr3_aa: CASSLNRPDSGTEAFF; cdr3_nt: TGTGCCAGCTCACTCAACCGACCGGACAGTGGCACTGAAGCTTTCTTT
clone_size: many; v_call: TRBV5-1; d_call: NA; j_call: TRBJ2-7; cdr3_aa: CASSLEQAHYEQYF; cdr3_nt: TGCGCCAGCAGCTTGGAACAGGCACACTACGAGCAGTACTTC
clone_size: many; v_call: TRBV5-5; d_call: NA; j_call: TRBJ1-6; cdr3_aa: CASPRGNNSPLHF; cdr3_nt: TGTGCCAGCCCAAGAGGAAATAATTCACCCCTCCACTTT
clone_size: few; v_call: TRBV5-1; d_call: TRBD2; j_call: TRBJ2-7; cdr3_aa: CASSRSGGPYEQYF; cdr3_nt: TGCGCCAGCAGCCGTAGCGGGGGGCCTTACGAGCAGTACTTC
clone_size: NA; v_call: TRBV2; d_call: NA; j_call: TRBJ1-1; cdr3_aa: CASRGGRAKNTEAFF; cdr3_nt: TGTGCCAGCAGGGGGGGGAGGGCTAAGAACACTGAAGCTTTCTTT
clone_size: many; v_call: TRBV10-3; d_call: TRBD2; j_call: TRBJ2-2; cdr3_aa: CAARTSGESGELFF; cdr3_nt: TGTGCCGCACGGACTAGCGGGGAATCCGGGGAGCTGTTTTTT